Sequencing of this T cell receptor beta chain was carried out in a study of blood T cell repertoires in COVID-19. Study-wide background: Nucleic acid was either cDNA or gDNA, and it came from T cells, B-cell-depleted T cells, or PBMCs.

As processed by the authors: Amplified reference gene primers provided the basis for estimating nucleated cell counts. The protocol was immunoSEQ multiplex PCR, while the TCRdb copy is restricted to in-frame clones and leaves out a portion. That table furnishes V, J and clone size, whereas the DNA furnished D and trimming. The data hold some 490,000 clones, with about nine tenths observed a single time. Two negative PCRs, clearance, or symptom resolution were required of recovered Cohort 3 donors. The germline gives CDR1 MDHEN, CDR2 SYDVKM. The CDR3 length is 12 residues. Trimming pared 2 bases from V and 6 bases from J, leaving 7 bases between.

The chain joins TRBV28 to TRBJ1-1; no clear D gene. Sequenced sample: PBMCs or T cells enriched from blood (not recorded which). The TCR was taken from a woman aged 60-75 years who had recovered from COVID-19. For the CDR3, the DNA is TGTGCCAGCAGTTTACCGGGGTCTGAAGCTTTCTTT. This gives the protein CASSLPGSEAFF.